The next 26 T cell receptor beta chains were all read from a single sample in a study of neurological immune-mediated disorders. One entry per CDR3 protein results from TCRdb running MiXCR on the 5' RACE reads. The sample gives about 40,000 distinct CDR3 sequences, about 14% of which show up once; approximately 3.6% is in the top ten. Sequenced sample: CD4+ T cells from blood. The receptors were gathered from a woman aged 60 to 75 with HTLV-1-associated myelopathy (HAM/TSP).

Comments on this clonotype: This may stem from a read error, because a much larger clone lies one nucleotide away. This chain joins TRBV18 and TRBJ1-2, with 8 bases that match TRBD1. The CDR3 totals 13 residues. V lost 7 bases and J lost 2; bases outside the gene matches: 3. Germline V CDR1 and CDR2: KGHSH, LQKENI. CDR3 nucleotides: TGTGCCAGCTTATGGACAGGGAACTATGGCTACACCTTC. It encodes CASLWTGNYGYTF.

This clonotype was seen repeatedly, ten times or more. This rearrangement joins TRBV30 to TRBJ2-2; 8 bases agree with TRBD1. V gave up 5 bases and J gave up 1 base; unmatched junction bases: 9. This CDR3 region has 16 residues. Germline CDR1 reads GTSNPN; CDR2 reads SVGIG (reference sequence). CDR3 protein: CAWSSPGTGNTGELFF. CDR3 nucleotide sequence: TGTGCCTGGTCATCACCCGGGACAGGGAACACCGGGGAGCTGTTTTTT. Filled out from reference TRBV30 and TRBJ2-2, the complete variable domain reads SQTIHQWPATLVQPVGSPLSLECTVEGTSNPNLYWYRQAAGRGLQLLFYSVGIGQISSEVPQNLSASRPQDRQFILSSKKLLLSDSGFYLCAWSSPGTGNTGELFFGEGSRLTVL.

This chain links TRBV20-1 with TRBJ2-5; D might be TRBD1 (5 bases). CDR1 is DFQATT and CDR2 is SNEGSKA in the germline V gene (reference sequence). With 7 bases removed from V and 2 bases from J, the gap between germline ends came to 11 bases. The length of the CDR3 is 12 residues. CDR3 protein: CSDRTPQETQYF. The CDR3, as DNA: TGCAGTGATCGGACACCTCAAGAGACCCAGTACTTC.

CDR3 nucleotides: TGTGTTAGCAGCTTCTCGTGGGCTCGTAATGAAAAACTGTTTTTT. It specifies CVSSFSWARNEKLFF. The genes are TRBV7-7 and TRBJ1-4; unclear D gene. Germline V gene lookup returns CDR1 SSHAT and CDR2 FNYEAQ (reference sequence). This CDR3 is 15 amino acids long.

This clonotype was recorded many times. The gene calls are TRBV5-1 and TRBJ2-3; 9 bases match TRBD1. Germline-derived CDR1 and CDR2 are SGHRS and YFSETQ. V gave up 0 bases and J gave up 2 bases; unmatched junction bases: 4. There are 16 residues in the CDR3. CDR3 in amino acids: CASSLAGTGTTDTQYF. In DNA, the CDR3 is TGCGCCAGCAGCTTGGCCGGGACAGGGACCACAGATACGCAGTATTTT.

This CDR3 reads CASSQIGTSVYNEQFF. As DNA, the CDR3 is TGCGCCAGCAGCCAGATCGGGACTAGCGTCTACAATGAGCAGTTCTTC. The chain couples TRBV4-1 to TRBJ2-1; 10 bases agree with TRBD2. From germline, CDR1 is MGHRA and CDR2 YSYEKL. The junction had 5 bases not matched to a gene; V was cut back by 3 bases and J by 3 bases. This CDR3 spans 16 amino acids.

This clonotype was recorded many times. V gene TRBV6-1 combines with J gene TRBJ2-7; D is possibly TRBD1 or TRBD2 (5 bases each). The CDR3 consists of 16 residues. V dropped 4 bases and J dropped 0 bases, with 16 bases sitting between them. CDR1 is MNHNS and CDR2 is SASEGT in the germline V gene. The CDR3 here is CASSALGAPSSYEQYF. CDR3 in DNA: TGTGCCAGCAGTGCCCTCGGGGCCCCGAGCTCCTACGAGCAGTACTTC.

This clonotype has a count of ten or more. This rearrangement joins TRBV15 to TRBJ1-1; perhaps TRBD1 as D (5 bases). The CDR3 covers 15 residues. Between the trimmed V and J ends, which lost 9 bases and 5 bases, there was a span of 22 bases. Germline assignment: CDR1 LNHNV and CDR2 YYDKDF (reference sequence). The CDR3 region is CATPAGGQGVTEAFF. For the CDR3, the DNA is TGTGCCACACCAGCAGGCGGGCAGGGAGTAACTGAAGCTTTCTTT.

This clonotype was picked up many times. CDR3 DNA: TGTGCCAGCAGCCCCGACAGGGGGTATGGCACTGAAGCTTTCTTT. Residues: CASSPDRGYGTEAFF. V gene TRBV5-6 combines with J gene TRBJ1-1; TRBD1 matches 9 bases. Losses at the gene ends were 4 bases for V and 4 bases for J; bases not matched to a gene: 8. This CDR3 comprises 15 residues. The V gene's germline CDR1 is SGHDT and CDR2 YYEEEE.

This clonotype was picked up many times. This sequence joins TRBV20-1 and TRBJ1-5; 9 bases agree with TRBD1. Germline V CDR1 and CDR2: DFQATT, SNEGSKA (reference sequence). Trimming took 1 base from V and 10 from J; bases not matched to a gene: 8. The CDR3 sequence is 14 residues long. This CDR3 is CSARGRQGDYPQHF. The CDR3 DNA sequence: TGCAGTGCTAGAGGCCGACAGGGGGACTATCCCCAGCATTTT.

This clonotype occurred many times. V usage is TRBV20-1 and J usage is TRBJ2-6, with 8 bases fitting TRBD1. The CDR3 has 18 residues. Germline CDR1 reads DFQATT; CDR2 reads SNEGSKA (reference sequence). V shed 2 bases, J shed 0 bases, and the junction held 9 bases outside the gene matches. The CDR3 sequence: CSARSPGTGDSGANVLTF. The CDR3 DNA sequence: TGCAGTGCTAGATCTCCTGGGACAGGTGACTCTGGGGCCAACGTCCTGACTTTC.

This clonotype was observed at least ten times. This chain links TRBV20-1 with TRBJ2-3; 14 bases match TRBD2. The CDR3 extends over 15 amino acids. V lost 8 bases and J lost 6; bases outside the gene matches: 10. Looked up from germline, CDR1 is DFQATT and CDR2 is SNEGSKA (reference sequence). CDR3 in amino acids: CSTPLRTSGGDTQYF. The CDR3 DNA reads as TGCAGTACCCCCTTAAGGACTAGCGGGGGGGATACGCAGTATTTT.

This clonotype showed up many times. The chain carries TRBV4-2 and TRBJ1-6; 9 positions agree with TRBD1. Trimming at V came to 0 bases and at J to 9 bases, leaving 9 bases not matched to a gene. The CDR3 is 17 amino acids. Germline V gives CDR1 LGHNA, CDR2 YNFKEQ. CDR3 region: CASSQDRDRAESSPLHF. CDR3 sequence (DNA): TGTGCCAGCAGCCAAGATAGGGACAGGGCTGAAAGTTCACCCCTCCACTTT.

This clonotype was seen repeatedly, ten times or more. This CDR3 is CASSTGTGVQETQYF. CDR3 nucleotide sequence: TGTGCCAGCAGCACCGGGACAGGGGTCCAAGAGACCCAGTACTTC. The gene calls are TRBV12-3 or TRBV12-4 and TRBJ2-5; TRBD1 matches at 10 bases. This CDR3 spans 15 amino acids. V gave up 6 bases and J gave up 1 base; unmatched junction bases: 5.

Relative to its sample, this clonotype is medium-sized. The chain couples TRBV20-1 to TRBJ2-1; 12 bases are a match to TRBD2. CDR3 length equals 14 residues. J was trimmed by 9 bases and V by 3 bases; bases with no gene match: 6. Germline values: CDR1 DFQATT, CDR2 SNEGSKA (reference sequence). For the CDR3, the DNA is TGCAGTGCTAGGACTAGCGGGGGTATAGGTGAGCAGTTCTTC. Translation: CSARTSGGIGEQFF.

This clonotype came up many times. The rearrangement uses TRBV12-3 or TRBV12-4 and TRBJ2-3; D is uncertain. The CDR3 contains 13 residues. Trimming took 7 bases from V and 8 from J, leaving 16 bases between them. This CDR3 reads CASTPSGVATQYF. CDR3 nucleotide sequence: TGTGCCAGCACCCCTTCTGGGGTTGCTACGCAGTATTTT.

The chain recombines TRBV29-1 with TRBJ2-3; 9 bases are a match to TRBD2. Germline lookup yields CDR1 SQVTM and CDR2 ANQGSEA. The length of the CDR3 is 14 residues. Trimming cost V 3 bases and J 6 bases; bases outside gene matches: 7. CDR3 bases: TGCAGCGTTGACGCGGGAGGGCGTAGCGATACGCAGTATTTT. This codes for CSVDAGGRSDTQYF.

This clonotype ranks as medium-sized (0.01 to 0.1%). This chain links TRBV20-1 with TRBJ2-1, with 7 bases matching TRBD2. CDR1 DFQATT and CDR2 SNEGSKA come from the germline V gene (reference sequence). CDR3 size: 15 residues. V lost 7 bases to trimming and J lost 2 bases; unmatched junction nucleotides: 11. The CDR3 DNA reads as TGCAGTGGAACCCCGGGGGGACTACCCTACAATGAGCAGTTCTTC. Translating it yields CSGTPGGLPYNEQFF.

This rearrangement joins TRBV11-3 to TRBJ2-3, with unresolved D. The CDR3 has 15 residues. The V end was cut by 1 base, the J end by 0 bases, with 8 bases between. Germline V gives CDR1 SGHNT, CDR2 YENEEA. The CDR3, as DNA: TGTGCCAGCAGCTTAGGAGGAGCTAGCACAGATACGCAGTATTTT. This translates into CASSLGGASTDTQYF.

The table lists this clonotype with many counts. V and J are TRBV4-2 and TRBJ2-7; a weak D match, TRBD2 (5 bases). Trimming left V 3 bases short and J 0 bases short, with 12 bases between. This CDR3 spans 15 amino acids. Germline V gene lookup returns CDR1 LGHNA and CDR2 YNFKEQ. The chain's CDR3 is CASSHAAGVSYEQYF. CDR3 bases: TGTGCCAGCAGCCACGCCGCCGGGGTCTCCTACGAGCAGTACTTC.

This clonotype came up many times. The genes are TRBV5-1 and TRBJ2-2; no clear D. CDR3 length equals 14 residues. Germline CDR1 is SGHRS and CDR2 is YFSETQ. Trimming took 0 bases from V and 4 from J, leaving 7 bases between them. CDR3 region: CASSLVTGTGELFF. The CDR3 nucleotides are TGCGCCAGCAGCTTGGTAACCGGCACCGGGGAGCTGTTTTTT.

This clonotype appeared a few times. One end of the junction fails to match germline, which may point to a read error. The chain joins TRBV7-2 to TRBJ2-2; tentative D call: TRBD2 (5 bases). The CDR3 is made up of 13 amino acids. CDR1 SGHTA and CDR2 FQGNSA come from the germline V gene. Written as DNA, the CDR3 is TGTGACAGCAGCTTAAGAGGGACCGGGGAGCTGTTTTTT. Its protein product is CDSSLRGTGELFF.

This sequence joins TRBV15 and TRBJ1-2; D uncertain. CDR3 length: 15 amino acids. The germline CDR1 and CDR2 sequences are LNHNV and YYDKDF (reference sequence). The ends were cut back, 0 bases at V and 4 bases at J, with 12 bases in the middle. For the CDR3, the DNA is TGTGCCACCAGCAGAGATATGGAAGGGAGCTATGGCTACACCTTC. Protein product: CATSRDMEGSYGYTF. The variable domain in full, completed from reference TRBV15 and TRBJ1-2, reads DAMVIQNPRYQVTQFGKPVTLSCSQTLNHNVMYWYQQKSSQAPKLLFHYYDKDFNNEADTPDNFQSRRPNTSFCFLDIRSPGLGDTAMYLCATSRDMEGSYGYTFGSGTRLTVV.

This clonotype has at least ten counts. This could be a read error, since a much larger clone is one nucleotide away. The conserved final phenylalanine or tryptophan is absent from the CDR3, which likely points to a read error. DNA of the CDR3: TGCGCCAGCAGCCAGGACAGGGGCTATGGCTACACCATC. This translates into CASSQDRGYGYTI. This sequence joins TRBV4-1 and TRBJ1-2; 9 bases match TRBD1. V was pared by 3 bases and J by 4 bases, with 0 bases of the junction left unmatched. This CDR3 comprises 13 residues. Germline V gene lookup returns CDR1 MGHRA and CDR2 YSYEKL.

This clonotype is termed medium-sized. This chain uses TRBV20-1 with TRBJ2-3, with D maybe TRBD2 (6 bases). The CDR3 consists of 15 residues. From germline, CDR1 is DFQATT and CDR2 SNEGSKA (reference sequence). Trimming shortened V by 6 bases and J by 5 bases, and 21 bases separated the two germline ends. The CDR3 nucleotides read TGCAGTGCGCCCACTAGGGCGCGGGGAGGAGATACGCAGTATTTT. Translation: CSAPTRARGGDTQYF.

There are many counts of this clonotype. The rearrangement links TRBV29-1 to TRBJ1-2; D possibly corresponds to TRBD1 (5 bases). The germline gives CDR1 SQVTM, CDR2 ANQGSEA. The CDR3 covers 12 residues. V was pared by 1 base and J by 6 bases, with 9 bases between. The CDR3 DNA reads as TGCAGCGTTGAAGGGAAGGGGCATGGCTACACCTTC. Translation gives CSVEGKGHGYTF. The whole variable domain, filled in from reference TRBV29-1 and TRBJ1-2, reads SAVISQKPSRDICQRGTSLTIQCQVDSQVTMMFWYRQQPGQSLTLIATANQGSEATYESGFVIDKFPISRPNLTFSTLTVSNMSPEDSSIYLCSVEGKGHGYTFGSGTRLTVV.